This T cell receptor beta chain derives from a study of T cells in Graves' hyperthyroidism and ophthalmopathy. Study-wide results and limits: In the analysis, a 13 V-J model separated ophthalmopathy from stable hyperthyroidism.

Criteria for exclusion of patients were uncontrolled infection, other autoimmune disease, pregnancy or lactation. This clonotype was seen ten or more times. The antigen is unknown. This CDR3 has 15 amino acids. The germline V and J ends were trimmed by 6 bases and 4 bases, with 19 bases remaining between them. CDR1 SQVTM and CDR2 ANQGSEA come from the germline V gene. The TCR beta CDR3 regions underwent amplification using RNA transcripts as the source. A set of HTBI primers served as the primers for a first-round RT-PCR of the TCR CDR3. TCRdb re-called the multiplex PCR reads through MiXCR, storing one row per CDR3 protein. The sample yields hundreds of thousands of distinct CDR3 sequences, 20% seen once.

The sequenced sample consisted of blood. The TCR was taken from a man in his forties with Graves' ophthalmopathy. The V and J genes are TRBV29-1 and TRBJ2-1; D might be TRBD2 (7 bases). The CDR3 nucleotides read TGCAGCGTACCAAAGGGGGGGAGGCAGTACAATGAGCAGTTCTTC. It specifies CSVPKGGRQYNEQFF.